This TCR beta chain was retrieved from a study of T cell responses to AZD1222 COVID-19 vaccine. With respect to this clone: What it binds is not known.

Study observations and caveats: Most donors were white British, females outnumbered males, and clonal diversity was possibly underestimated. In the spike-specific TCR repertoire, nearly half reportedly target unmutated variant regions. Sampling that yielded the repertoires occurred only after the peak T cell response. Elevations in Spike-specific TCR breadth and depth followed administration of two AZD1222 doses.

Only in-frame clones appear in the TCRdb table, and some are missing; sequencing was by immunoSEQ multiplex PCR. The table has roughly 110,000 clones, about 85% seen once. The sequence came from an adult in good health. The sample in question was peripheral blood, obtained on day 0 of AZD1222 vaccination.

In nucleotides, the CDR3 is TGTGCCAGCAGCCTGACTGTCGGCTATGGCTACACCTTC. It is translated as CASSLTVGYGYTF. V usage is TRBV28 and J usage is TRBJ1-2; D remains unclear. Germline CDR1 MDHEN, CDR2 SYDVKM. The CDR3 contains 13 residues. Trimming took 6 bases from V and 4 from J, leaving 12 bases between them.